This T cell receptor (beta chain) was identified during a study of shared clonotypes between healthy human individuals. Germline V lookup: CDR1 PRHDT, CDR2 FYEKMQ (reference sequence). CDR3 length equals 15 residues. V lost 8 bases, J lost 5 bases, and 11 bases stayed unmatched. Assay: immunoSEQ multiplex PCR; the TCRdb copy retains only in-frame clones and omits some. The sample lists some 700,000 clones, 80% to 95% seen once, with less than 40% in the top ten. Details on this clone: The antigen is not known.

All donors qualified as healthy HIV-negative adults and had experienced no recent acute infections or vaccinations. General observations from the study: Generation probabilities of non-shared clonotypes were lower (relative to those shared by all four donors).

The chain links TRBV13 to TRBJ2-1; 8 nucleotides line up with TRBD1. Sample: memory CD8+ T cells from PBMCs. Subset given: CD45RO+ cells pooled with CCR7-negative TemRA cells. This TCR was recovered from a man aged 18 to 29 in good health. Some clones in this sample may be carry-over from other donors' samples. CDR3 in amino acids: CASFARTGRNNEQFF. As DNA, the CDR3 is TGTGCCAGCTTCGCTAGGACAGGGAGGAACAATGAGCAGTTCTTC.